This TCR beta chain was captured in a study of shared clonotypes between healthy human individuals. For the study at large: The study drew on two women and a few men aged 18 to 49 as donors.

Germline-derived CDR1 and CDR2 are MDHEN and SYDVKM. The trim removed 6 bases at V and 5 bases at J, leaving 7 bases unmatched. The CDR3 has 14 residues. With regard to this clone: Antigen: not known.

Study-level points and caveats: Naive subsets generally exceeded memory subsets in estimated richness.

Clones were sequenced by immunoSEQ multiplex PCR, and TCRdb holds only the in-frame ones, with some missing. The sample has 2 million to 3 million clones; more than 85% are singletons. The V gene is TRBV28, the J gene TRBJ2-3; 8 bases fit TRBD1. Sequencing was carried out using naive CD4+ T cells from PBMCs. The subset denotes: CD45RA+ positively selected. This TCR came from a man between 18 and 35 years old in good health. Some clones in this sample may be carry-over from other donors' samples. CDR3 loop: CASRDLDREDTQYF. CDR3 DNA sequence: TGTGCCAGCAGGGATCTGGACAGGGAAGATACGCAGTATTTT. Complete variable domain (other parts from reference TRBV28 and TRBJ2-3): DVKVTQSSRYLVKRTGEKVFLECVQDMDHENMFWYRQDPGLGLRLIYFSYDVKMKEKGDIPEGYSVSREKKERFSLILESASTNQTSMYLCASRDLDREDTQYFGPGTRLTVL.